This is a list of T cell receptor beta chains from one sample in a study of metastatic and nonmetastatic thyroid tumors. Using MiXCR, TCRdb reanalyzed the PCR reads. The sample includes about 45,000 clones, approximately 4.1% of them seen just once. The sequencing sample was made of blood. These TCRs come from a female donor with papillary thyroid cancer or a benign thyroid nodule (not recorded which). Some clones in this sample may be carry-over from other donors' samples. The CDR3 runs from the conserved cysteine through the conserved F or W. A D gene is named only where the DNA matches it firmly. Expanded clones get a size class; other rows say once, few or many, or leave the size out.

clone size	J gene	V gene	D gene	CDR3 DNA	CDR3 protein
few	TRBJ2-1	TRBV24-1	TRBD2	TGTGCCACCATTTACCCTCTAGCGGGAGGGATCAATGAGCAGTTCTTC	CATIYPLAGGINEQFF
few	TRBJ2-2	TRBV7-9	TRBD1	TGTGCCAGCAGCCAGAGACAGGGGGACACCGGGGAGCTGTTTTTT	CASSQRQGDTGELFF
NA	TRBJ1-6	TRBV5-1	NA	TGCGCTAGCAGCTTGGTTCCGGTGGCGAATTCACCCCTCCACTTT	CASSLVPVANSPLHF
many	TRBJ2-7	TRBV6-1	NA	TGTGCCAGCAGTTCCCTCAAGGGATCTGGAGACGAGCAGTACTTC	CASSSLKGSGDEQYF
many	TRBJ2-3	TRBV29-1	TRBD1	TGCAGCGTTCGGACAGGGGGCACAGATACGCAGTATTTT	CSVRTGGTDTQYF
NA	TRBJ2-7	TRBV6-9	NA	TGTGCCAGCAGTTACGGGAAGACCTTTGGGGAGCAGTACTTC	CASSYGKTFGEQYF
NA	TRBJ1-6	TRBV27	NA	TGTGCCAGCAGTTTAACGGCCGCCGGGAGGTTTTCACCCCTCCACTTT	CASSLTAAGRFSPLHF
many	TRBJ2-1	TRBV20-1	TRBD2	TGCAGTGCCACAGGACTAGCGGGGCTGAGCTCCTACAATGAGCAGTTCTTC	CSATGLAGLSSYNEQFF
NA	TRBJ2-3	TRBV6-4	NA	TGTGCCAGCTCCTACAGCCCCTCTGCGGGGGATACGCAGTATTTT	CASSYSPSAGDTQYF
NA	TRBJ2-7	TRBV29-1	NA	TGCAGCCCGTCTTGGGGGGGCCTCCACGAGCAGTACTTC	CSPSWGGLHEQYF
few	TRBJ2-3	TRBV19	TRBD2	TGTGCCAGTAGTATCACGGGACTAGCAGCGACAGATACGCAGTATTTT	CASSITGLAATDTQYF
many	TRBJ2-3	TRBV7-3	NA	TGTGCCAGCAGCTTGTTCGCTAGTGGGAGTGCAGATACGCAGTATTTT	CASSLFASGSADTQYF
many	TRBJ2-7	TRBV2	NA	TGTGCCAGCAAATTACAGGCGATCTACGAGCAGTACTTC	CASKLQAIYEQYF
NA	TRBJ2-1	TRBV6-1	TRBD2	TGTGCCAGCTGGAGGGAGGGCCGGTCTGAGCAGTTCTTC	CASWREGRSEQFF
many	TRBJ2-7	TRBV11-2	NA	TGTGCCAGCAGCCGAAACCGCTACGAGCAGTACTTC	CASSRNRYEQYF
many	TRBJ2-7	TRBV14	TRBD2	TGTGCCAGCAGCCAAGGGAAGGCTAGCGGGAAAATTAGTAACGAGCAGTACTTC	CASSQGKASGKISNEQYF
medium-sized	TRBJ2-2	TRBV27	TRBD2	TGTGCCAGCAGCAGAGCGGGAGGGTTCACCGGGGAGCTGTTTTTT	CASSRAGGFTGELFF
many	TRBJ2-7	TRBV6-1	NA	TGTGCCAGCACCAAAAGGGGGCGTTCGGGAGAGGGGTACGAGCAGTACTTC	CASTKRGRSGEGYEQYF
many	TRBJ1-4	TRBV20-1	NA	TGCAGTGCTAGAGATCCAGGCAGGGAGGGTGAAAAACTGTTTTTT	CSARDPGREGEKLFF
few	TRBJ2-3	TRBV24-1	NA	TGTGCCACCAGTTATTACTCAATCTTCGCCGCAGCAGATACGCAGTATTTT	CATSYYSIFAAADTQYF
NA	TRBJ2-1	TRBV6-1	NA	TGTGCCAGCAGTAGACTAAGCTCCTACAATGAGCAGTTCTTC	CASSRLSSYNEQFF
NA	TRBJ2-6	TRBV20-1	NA	TGCAGTGCTAGAGTGCAGGATGGGGCCAACGTCCTAACTTTC	CSARVQDGANVLTF
many	TRBJ1-1	TRBV27	NA	TGTGCCAGCAGTTTTCAGACGTCTCATGAAGCTTTCTTT	CASSFQTSHEAFF
many	TRBJ2-2	TRBV6-1	NA	TGTGCCAGCAGTGAGGGATGGGGGAGTACGAACACCGGGGAGCTGTTTTTT	CASSEGWGSTNTGELFF
many	TRBJ2-7	TRBV11-2	NA	TGTGCCAGCAGCTCCCCGGCCGGGCAGGGTATTTACGAGCAGTACTTC	CASSSPAGQGIYEQYF
NA	TRBJ2-1	TRBV4-2	NA	TGTGCCAGCAGCTCCCTAAAGGCCCTAGCGCTACAAAGCGAGGAGCAGTTCTTC	CASSSLKALALQSEEQFF
many	TRBJ1-4	TRBV5-1	NA	TGCGCCAGCAGCGTTTCCGGGAGCGCGAACTTCAATGAAAAACTGTTTTTT	CASSVSGSANFNEKLFF
many	TRBJ2-1	TRBV6-1	NA	TGTGCGGGGATGTTGGATCTCTCCTACAATGAGCAGTTCTTC	CAGMLDLSYNEQFF
few	TRBJ2-3	TRBV18	NA	TGTGCCAGCTCCGGCCAGGGGACTCGGCGGGGCACAGATACGCAGTATTTT	CASSGQGTRRGTDTQYF
many	TRBJ1-5	TRBV3-1	NA	TGTGCCAGCAGCCAAGGGGCCAGGGGTCAGCCCCAGCATTTT	CASSQGARGQPQHF
many	TRBJ2-1	TRBV20-1	TRBD1	TGCAGTGCCAAGACCCAGACGACAGGGGACAGTGAGCAGTTCTTC	CSAKTQTTGDSEQFF
few	TRBJ1-2	TRBV6-9	NA	TGCGCCGCAAACCAGGTCTACGGCTACACCTTC	CAANQVYGYTF
medium-sized	TRBJ2-1	TRBV6-4	TRBD1	TGTGCCAGCAGTCCAACGACAGGGGGAGAGGGCAATGAGCAGTTCTTC	CASSPTTGGEGNEQFF
many	TRBJ2-5	TRBV5-5	NA	TGTGCCAGCAGCTGGATACACAGGCAAGAGACCCAGTACTTC	CASSWIHRQETQYF
medium-sized	TRBJ2-1	TRBV6-1	NA	TGTGCCAGCAGTATACAGGGCGGCTCCTACAATGAGCAGTTCTTC	CASSIQGGSYNEQFF